One and the same sample provided the 4 T cell receptor beta chains below, sequenced in a study of cytomegalovirus exposure and HLA in healthy donors. The PCR employed 60 Vbeta primers together with 13 Jbeta primers. Clones were sequenced by immunoSEQ multiplex PCR, and TCRdb holds only the in-frame ones, with some missing. There are about 140,000 clones in the sample; approximately 81% occur only once, and roughly 4% lies in the top ten. The sample comprised PBMCs. Receptors originate from a woman between 35 and 50 years old in good health and CMV-seropositive.

The CDR3 is CASSSPPDSEAFF. The CDR3 DNA reads TGTGCCAGCAGCTCTCCTCCGGACAGTGAAGCTTTCTTT. V gene TRBV25-1 combines with J gene TRBJ1-1; a weak D match, TRBD1 (6 bases). Germline assignment: CDR1 MGHDK and CDR2 SYGVNS. CDR3 length: 13 amino acids. V lost 6 bases and J lost 7, with 15 bases in between.

This clone was observed a few times. CDR3 protein: CASSLGGGTEAFF. In DNA form, the CDR3 reads TGTGCCAGCAGCCTGGGGGGTGGAACTGAAGCTTTCTTT. The chain has TRBV6-6 and TRBJ1-1; a possible D gene is TRBD1 (5 bases). The CDR3 covers 13 residues. Germline lookup yields CDR1 MNHNY and CDR2 SVGAGI (reference sequence). Trimming removed 6 bases from V and 5 bases from J, with 13 bases in between.

CDR3 loop: CAISESTGGDQPQHF. The CDR3 DNA reads as TGTGCCATCAGTGAGTCGACAGGGGGCGACCAGCCCCAGCATTTT. The V and J genes are TRBV10-3 and TRBJ1-5, with TRBD1 identical over 10 bases. The CDR3 sequence is 15 residues long. With 0 bases clipped from V and 7 bases from J, the junction kept 3 bases outside the gene matches. CDR1 ENHRY and CDR2 SYGVKD come from the germline V gene.

The J gene is TRBJ2-1, the V gene TRBV19; 8 bases match TRBD1. Germline V gene data show CDR1 as LNHDA and CDR2 as SQIVND (reference sequence). V lost 2 bases, J lost 9 bases, and 12 bases stayed unmatched. CDR3 length: 16 amino acids. This chain's CDR3 is CASSILGQGARSEQFF. CDR3 DNA sequence: TGTGCCAGTAGTATACTAGGTCAGGGGGCTCGTTCTGAGCAGTTCTTC.